The 15 T cell receptor beta chains reported below all come from one sample, sequenced in a study of cytomegalovirus exposure and HLA in healthy donors. The primer mix had 60 Vbeta and 13 Jbeta primers. Sequencing used immunoSEQ multiplex PCR; TCRdb keeps in-frame clones, though not all of them. The sample holds about 170,000 clones, roughly four fifths seen once. Material for sequencing was PBMCs. All receptors derive from a man aged 18-30 years in good health and CMV-seronegative.

This clone turned up a few times. CDR3 coding DNA: TGTGCCAGCAGCCAAGTGGCCGGGGAAAAACTGTTTTTT. Protein: CASSQVAGEKLFF. This chain uses TRBV14 with TRBJ1-4, with unresolved D. In germline, CDR1 is SGHDN, CDR2 FVKESK. V was cut by 1 base and J by 8 bases, with 8 bases left in between. The CDR3 contains 13 residues.

This chain connects TRBV18 to TRBJ2-5; no firm D call. Germline CDR1 reads KGHSH; CDR2 reads LQKENI. Trimming took 2 bases from V and 1 from J, leaving 5 bases between them. CDR3 length equals 13 residues. The CDR3 nucleotides are TGTGCCAGCTCACCAGAGGCCCAAGAGACCCAGTACTTC. Residues: CASSPEAQETQYF.

In its sample, this clone was seen a few times. V usage is TRBV28 and J usage is TRBJ1-2, with TRBD1 matching over 7 bases. V lost 5 bases to trimming and J lost 7 bases; unmatched junction nucleotides: 13. CDR3 size: 15 residues. The germline CDR1 and CDR2 sequences are MDHEN and SYDVKM. CDR3 loop: CASSPRGRGPLGYTF. CDR3 in DNA: TGTGCCAGCAGTCCCCGCGGGAGGGGGCCTCTTGGCTACACCTTC.

The chain combines TRBV28 with TRBJ2-3; the D gene is possibly TRBD2 (7 bases). The CDR3 is 16 residues long. The V gene lost 2 bases and the J gene lost 5 bases, with 17 bases spanning the gap. Germline V gene sequence: CDR1 MDHEN, CDR2 SYDVKM. The CDR3 spells CASSLGLVGGLDTQYF. In DNA, the CDR3 is TGTGCCAGCAGTTTAGGACTAGTAGGGGGGTTAGATACGCAGTATTTT.

The CDR3 DNA reads as TGTGCCAGCAGTTACTCTGGGACAGGCACAGATACGCAGTATTTT. Its protein is CASSYSGTGTDTQYF. The gene calls are TRBV6-5 and TRBJ2-3, with 7 bases lining up with TRBD1. With V trimmed by 0 bases and J by 1 base, 1 base remained unmatched. This CDR3 is 15 amino acids long. Germline loops: CDR1 MNHEY, CDR2 SVGAGI.

J is TRBJ1-2 and V is TRBV27, with 10 bases matching TRBD1. This CDR3 comprises 14 residues. Germline-derived CDR1 and CDR2 are MNHEY and SMNVEV (reference sequence). With 6 bases clipped from V and 5 bases from J, the junction kept 6 bases outside the gene matches. CDR3 bases: TGTGCCAGCAGGCCGACAGGGGGCGCTTATGGCTACACCTTC. Its translation: CASRPTGGAYGYTF.

The chain combines TRBV4-3 with TRBJ2-7, with D possibly matching TRBD2 (6 bases). The CDR3 extends over 15 amino acids. Germline lookup yields CDR1 LGHNA and CDR2 YSLEER. V gave up 4 bases and J gave up 3 bases, with 16 bases separating them. The CDR3 DNA reads as TGCGCCAGCAGCCCGGGAGCCGGGAAAAGCTACGAGCAGTACTTC. Translated, it gives CASSPGAGKSYEQYF.

This clone appeared a single time. The chain is built from TRBV7-9 and TRBJ1-5, with D tentatively TRBD1 (6 bases). The CDR3 is made up of 14 amino acids. Germline V lookup: CDR1 SEHNR, CDR2 FQNEAQ (reference sequence). The V end lost 5 bases, the J end lost 6 bases, and 14 bases lay between the germline ends. This chain's CDR3 is CASSGRGNGQPQHF. In DNA form, the CDR3 reads TGTGCCAGCAGCGGGAGGGGGAATGGTCAGCCCCAGCATTTT.

V gene TRBV6-6 combines with J gene TRBJ2-1, with D perhaps TRBD1 (5 bases). V lost 0 bases and J lost 7, with 10 bases in between. The CDR3 has 14 residues. CDR1 and CDR2 (germline): MNHNY, SVGAGI (reference sequence). The CDR3 spells CASSYSTQGNEQFF. The CDR3 DNA is TGTGCCAGCAGTTACTCGACGCAGGGTAATGAGCAGTTCTTC.

This clone was picked up one time. The CDR3 DNA is TGTGCCAGCAGTTACGAGGGGAGGACTTCACCCCTCCACTTT. Its protein product is CASSYEGRTSPLHF. The genes are TRBV6-5 and TRBJ1-6; D is perhaps TRBD1 (5 bases). The CDR3 has 14 residues. Trimming took 2 bases from V and 9 from J, leaving 11 bases between them. Germline loops: CDR1 MNHEY, CDR2 SVGAGI.

The chain employs TRBV6-1 and TRBJ2-3; 7 nucleotides line up with TRBD2. Germline CDR1 and CDR2: MNHNS and SASEGT. Unmatched junction bases numbered 17, after V lost 10 bases and J lost 7 bases. The CDR3 sequence is 15 residues long. CDR3 loop: CATGGLAAFLNTQYF. CDR3 nucleotide sequence: TGTGCCACAGGTGGGCTAGCGGCTTTCTTGAATACGCAGTATTTT.

The chain carries TRBV27 and TRBJ2-7, with 10 bases aligning to TRBD1. The ends lost 6 bases at V and 6 bases at J; junction bases unmatched: 11. From germline, CDR1 is MNHEY and CDR2 SMNVEV (reference sequence). The CDR3 totals 15 residues. CDR3 coding DNA: TGTGCCAGCAGCCTCGCCGGGACAGGGGTTTCCGAGCAGTACTTC. This codes for CASSLAGTGVSEQYF.

V and J are TRBV30 and TRBJ2-1; 14 bases agree with TRBD2. This CDR3 is built from 16 residues. The junction had 7 bases not matched to a gene; V was cut back by 4 bases and J by 5 bases. The germline gives CDR1 GTSNPN, CDR2 SVGIG (reference sequence). The DNA of the CDR3 is TGTGCCTGGACTAGTGGGACTAGCGGGAGACACAATGAGCAGTTCTTC. It codes for CAWTSGTSGRHNEQFF. The entire variable domain, with the rest obtained from reference TRBV30 and TRBJ2-1, is as follows: SQTIHQWPATLVQPVGSPLSLECTVEGTSNPNLYWYRQAAGRGLQLLFYSVGIGQISSEVPQNLSASRPQDRQFILSSKKLLLSDSGFYLCAWTSGTSGRHNEQFFGPGTRLTVL.

The gene calls are TRBV4-2 and TRBJ1-1; D is possibly TRBD1 (6 bases). This CDR3 has 14 amino acids. The germline CDR1 and CDR2 sequences are LGHNA and YNFKEQ. Trimming left V 6 bases short and J 6 bases short, with 17 bases between. The CDR3, as DNA: TGTGCCAGCAGTATAGGGGGGGCGGGGGCTGAAGCTTTCTTT. Protein sequence: CASSIGGAGAEAFF.

Worth noting for this clone: The junction shows a germline mismatch at one end, possibly a read error. The chain employs TRBV6-5 and TRBJ2-7; 9 bases fit TRBD2. CDR3 length equals 15 residues. CDR1 and CDR2 (germline): MNHEY, SVGAGI. The CDR3 loop is CASSTPAGGPYEQYF. Written as DNA, the CDR3 is TGTGCCAGCAGTACCCCCGCGGGGGGGCCCTATGAGCAGTACTTC.